This T cell receptor (beta chain) comes out of a study of response to subunit inactivated influenza vaccine. TCRdb re-called the RT-PCR reads with MiXCR, one entry per CDR3 protein. The sample holds about 780,000 distinct CDR3 sequences, 15% to 20% seen once. Germline V CDR1 and CDR2: SGHTA, FQGNSA. CDR3 length: 15 residues. Germline trimming cut 1 base from V and 2 bases from J; bases unmatched to any gene: 3. The sequencing used PBMCs from blood, collected 5 to 6 days after vaccination. The J gene is TRBJ2-7, the V gene TRBV7-2; 9 bases fit TRBD2. This TCR derives from a man aged 50-59 years who received an inactivated influenza vaccine. For the CDR3, the DNA is TGTGCCAGCAGCTTAGATGCTAGCGGGACCTACGAGCAGTACTTC. This codes for CASSLDASGTYEQYF.